This entry describes one T cell receptor (beta chain). The data derive from a study of OX40 agonist ivuxolimab in advanced cancers. The wider study: The patients received agonistic anti-OX40 (CD134) antibody ivuxolimab. From roughly 20 to 79 years was the age range, with a mean of around 56 years, and around 80% were male.

Only in-frame clones appear in the TCRdb table, and some are missing; sequencing was by immunoSEQ multiplex PCR. Among some 19,000 clones, 65% to 85% were seen once, and the ten largest hold about 50%. Germline CDR1 MNHEY, CDR2 SVGAGI. The CDR3 extends over 14 amino acids. The V and J ends lost 2 bases and 4 bases respectively, with 11 bases between them. The genes are TRBV6-5 and TRBJ1-2; D gene uncertain. This clonotype was sampled from an adult with an advanced solid tumor such as melanoma, head and neck, liver or kidney cancer. The specimen comprised CD4+ or CD8+ T cells sorted from blood, sampled in a trial of the OX40 agonist ivuxolimab. The CDR3 DNA reads TGTGCCAGCAGTTACCATCCCGGGATCTATGGCTACACCTTC. This gives the protein CASSYHPGIYGYTF.